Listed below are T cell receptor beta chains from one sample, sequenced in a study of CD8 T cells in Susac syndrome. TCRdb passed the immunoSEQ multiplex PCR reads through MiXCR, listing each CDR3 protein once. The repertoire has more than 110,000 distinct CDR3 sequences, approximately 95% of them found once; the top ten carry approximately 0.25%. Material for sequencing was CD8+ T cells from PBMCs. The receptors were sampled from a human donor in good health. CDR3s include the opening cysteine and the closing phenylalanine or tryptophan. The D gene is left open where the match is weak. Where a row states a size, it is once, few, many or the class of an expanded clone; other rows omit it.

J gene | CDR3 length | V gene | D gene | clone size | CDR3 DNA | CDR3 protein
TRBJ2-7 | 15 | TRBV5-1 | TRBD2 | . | TGCGCCAGCACCCGTGGACTAGCGGACGCCTACGAGCAGTACTTC | CASTRGLADAYEQYF
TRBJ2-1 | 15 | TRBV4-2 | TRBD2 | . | TGTGCCAGCAGCCTGACTAGCGCTGGATACAATGAGCAGTTCTTC | CASSLTSAGYNEQFF
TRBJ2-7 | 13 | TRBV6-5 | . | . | TGTGCCAGCAGTCCAGACAATACCTACGAGCAGTACTTC | CASSPDNTYEQYF
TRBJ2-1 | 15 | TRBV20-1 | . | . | TGCAGTGCGCGCCGGGACGGCGCGTTGAACAATGAGCAGTTCTTC | CSARRDGALNNEQFF
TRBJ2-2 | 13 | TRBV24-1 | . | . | TGTGCCACCAGTGATTTGCCGGCCGGGGAGCTGTTTTTT | CATSDLPAGELFF
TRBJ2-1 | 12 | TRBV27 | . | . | TGTGCCAGCGGTCCCCTAGCCAATGAGCAGTTCTTC | CASGPLANEQFF
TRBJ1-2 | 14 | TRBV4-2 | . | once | TGTGCCAGCAGCCAAGAAGTCCAGCTCTATGGCTACACCTTC | CASSQEVQLYGYTF
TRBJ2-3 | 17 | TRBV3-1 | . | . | TGTGCCAGCAGCCAAGAACACCGAACGGGAAGCACAGATACGCAGTATTTT | CASSQEHRTGSTDTQYF
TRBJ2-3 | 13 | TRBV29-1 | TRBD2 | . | TGCAGCGTTGAGAGCGGGACCACAGATACGCAGTATTTT | CSVESGTTDTQYF
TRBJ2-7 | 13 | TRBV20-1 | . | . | TGCAGTGCCCAGGTCCAAAGCTCCTACGAGCAGTACTTC | CSAQVQSSYEQYF
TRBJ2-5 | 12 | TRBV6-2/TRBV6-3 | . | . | TGTGCCGGTGGTGAGGACCCGGAGACCCAGTACTTC | CAGGEDPETQYF
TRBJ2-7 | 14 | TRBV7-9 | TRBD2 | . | TGTGCCAGCAGCTTAGGGACTAGAAGGTACGAGCAGTACTTC | CASSLGTRRYEQYF
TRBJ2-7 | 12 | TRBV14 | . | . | TGTGCCAGCAGCCAAGTGGTCTACGAGCAGTACTTC | CASSQVVYEQYF
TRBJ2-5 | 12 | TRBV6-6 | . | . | TGTGCCAGCAGGACCGGGACACCGGACCAGTACTTC | CASRTGTPDQYF
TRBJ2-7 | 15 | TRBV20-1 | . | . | TGCAGTGCTAGAGTGAAGCACGGGAGAGTCTACGAGCAGTACTTC | CSARVKHGRVYEQYF
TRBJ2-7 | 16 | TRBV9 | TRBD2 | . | TGTGCCAGCAGCGTAGCCCCTACGGGAGGGAGCTACGAGCAGTACTTC | CASSVAPTGGSYEQYF